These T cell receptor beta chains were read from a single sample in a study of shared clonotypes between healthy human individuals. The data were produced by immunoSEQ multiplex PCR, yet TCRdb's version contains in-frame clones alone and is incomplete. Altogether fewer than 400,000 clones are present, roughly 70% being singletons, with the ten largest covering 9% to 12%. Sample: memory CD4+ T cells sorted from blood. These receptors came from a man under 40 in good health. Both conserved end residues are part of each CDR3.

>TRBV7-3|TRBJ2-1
CASGTRDNEQFF
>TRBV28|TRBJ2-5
CASSIPGRETQYF
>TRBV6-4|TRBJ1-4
CASSPEGQGTAKLFF
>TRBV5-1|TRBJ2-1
CASSWTSGTLGNEQFF
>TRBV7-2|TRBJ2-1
CASSLAGLAGEGQFF
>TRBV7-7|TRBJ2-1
CASSPSSGLSSYNEQFF
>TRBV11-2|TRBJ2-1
CASSTTSGRGGEQFF
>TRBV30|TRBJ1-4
CAWSVRGQRSGKLFF
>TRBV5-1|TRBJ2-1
CASSLSPSGDYNEQFF
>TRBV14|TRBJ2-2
CASSSRDASGELFF
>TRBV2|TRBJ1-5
CASSQGKGVSNQPQHF
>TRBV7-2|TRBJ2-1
CASSSTSSYNEQFF
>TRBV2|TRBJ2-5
CASSEDYSETQYF
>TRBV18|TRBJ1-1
CASSPRNRGRTEAFF
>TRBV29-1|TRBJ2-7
CSVEDLRGLGYEQYF
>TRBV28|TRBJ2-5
CASSLLIRLTGTEETQYF
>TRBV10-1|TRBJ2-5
CASSPGQGAKRETQYF
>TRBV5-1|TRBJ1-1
CASSLTGRGTEAFF
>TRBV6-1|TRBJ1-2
CASSATLTGYTF
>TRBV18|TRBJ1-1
CASSPTGTEAFF
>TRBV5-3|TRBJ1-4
CARAGQGAYTATNEKLFF
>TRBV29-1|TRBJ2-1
CSVEDPRLAGGYNEQFF
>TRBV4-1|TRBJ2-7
CASSQGRGRTTYEQYF
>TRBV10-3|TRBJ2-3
CAISDDTNTDTQYF
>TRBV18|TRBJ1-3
CASSTTGSSGNTIYF
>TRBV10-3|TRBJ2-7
CAITDSTGTGSYEQYF
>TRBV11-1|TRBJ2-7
CASSLASGSSYEQYF
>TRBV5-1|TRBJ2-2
CASSLATSGNTGELFF
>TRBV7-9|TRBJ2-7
CASEFGGWLGSEQYF
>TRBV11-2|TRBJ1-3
CASSSTRESGNTIYF
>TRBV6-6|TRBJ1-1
CASSLGQGGTEAFF
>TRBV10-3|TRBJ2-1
CAISESPDNEQFF
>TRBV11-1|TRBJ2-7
CASSFPGQQSYEQYF
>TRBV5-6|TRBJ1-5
CASSLGVSSNQPQHF
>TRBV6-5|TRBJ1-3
CASSFQDGGGTIYF
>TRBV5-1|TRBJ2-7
CASSPRSRLATISYEQYF
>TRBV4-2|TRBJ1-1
CASSLSAATEAFF
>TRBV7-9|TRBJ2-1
CASSSSREQFF
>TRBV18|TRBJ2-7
CASSPLPDRPYEQYF
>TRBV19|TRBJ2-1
CASSIDRSYNEQFF
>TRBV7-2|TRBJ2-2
CASSLVGGSSLAGELFF
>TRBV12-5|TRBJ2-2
CASGLGNLGSGELFF
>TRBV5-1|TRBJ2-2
CASSLSGRKAGELFF
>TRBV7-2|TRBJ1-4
CASSLGAGAKAGKLFF
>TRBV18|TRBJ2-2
CASSPRAANADTGELFF
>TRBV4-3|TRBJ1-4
CASSLTGSGGEKLFF
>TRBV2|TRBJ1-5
CASTGGSGNQPQHF
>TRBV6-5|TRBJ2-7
CASSYLGAYEQYF
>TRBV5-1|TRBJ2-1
CASSFRWDNEQFF
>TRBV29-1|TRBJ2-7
CSVFFETSLSYEQYF
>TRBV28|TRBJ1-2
CASQDRLDYGYTF
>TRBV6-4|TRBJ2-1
CASSDHPGNEQFF
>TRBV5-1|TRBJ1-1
CASSLAMTLGTEAFF
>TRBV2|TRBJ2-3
CASSENLAADTQYF
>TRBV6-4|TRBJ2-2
CASSDGYTGELFF
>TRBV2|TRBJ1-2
CASSEQGFFLDGYTF
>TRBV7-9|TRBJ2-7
CASSHVGKKYEQYF
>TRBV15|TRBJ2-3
CATSRGEVNTDTQYF
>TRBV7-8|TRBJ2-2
CASSLSRTVSGELFF
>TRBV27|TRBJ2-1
CASSPTGWDEQFF